In its sample, the clone carrying this TCR beta chain was seen a few times. Its target is unknown. This entry is derived from a study of identical twins. Study-level results: Reduced insertions were recorded for abundant cord blood beta clonotypes, with no such pattern in memory repertoires. Cross-sectional statistical analysis was relied on for the conclusions, without the same donors being followed.

Germline assignment: CDR1 DFQATT and CDR2 SNEGSKA (reference sequence). The CDR3 totals 17 residues. Between the trimmed V and J ends, which lost 0 bases and 2 bases, there was a span of 17 bases. All of the donors were Caucasians in good health. TCRdb passed the 5' RACE reads through MiXCR, listing each CDR3 protein once. The sample has around 490,000 distinct CDR3 sequences, around 15% seen once; the top ten hold nearly 0.45%. These data were likewise used in another study, on yellow fever vaccine responses in identical twins. This second study says: As reported, the vaccine T cell response of twins seemed partly convergent and partly personalized.

This TCR came from a woman under 30 in good health. Sequencing input: CD4+ T cells sorted from blood. The genes are TRBV20-1 and TRBJ2-1; D not certain. The CDR3 sequence is CSARDGSSAQTYNEQFF. The DNA of the CDR3 is TGCAGTGCTAGAGATGGTTCTTCGGCACAAACCTACAATGAGCAGTTCTTC.